This TCR beta chain was captured in a study of T-cell reconstitution after alpha-beta-depleted transplantation in children. This sample's TCRbeta library carried unique molecular identifier barcodes. TCRdb ran MiXCR on the PCR reads and lists one entry per CDR3 protein. Of about 500,000 distinct CDR3 sequences listed, roughly 33% are singletons. Germline values: CDR1 SGDLS, CDR2 YYNGEE. The CDR3 spans 14 residues. V lost 0 bases and J 2 bases, leaving 5 bases between the germline ends. The rearrangement joins TRBV9 to TRBJ2-2; D uncertain. This receptor was identified in a human donor who donated a stem cell graft to a child with aplastic anemia. The starting material was PBMCs from the stem cell graft donor, obtained from the stem cell graft. CDR3 sequence: CASSVAPNTGELFF. The CDR3 coding sequence is TGTGCCAGCAGCGTAGCCCCCAACACCGGGGAGCTGTTTTTT. Combining the CDR3 with reference TRBV9 and TRBJ2-2 gives the whole variable domain DSGVTQTPKHLITATGQRVTLRCSPRSGDLSVYWYQQSLDQGLQFLIQYYNGEERAKGNILERFSAQQFPDLHSELNLSSLELGDSALYFCASSVAPNTGELFFGEGSRLTVL.